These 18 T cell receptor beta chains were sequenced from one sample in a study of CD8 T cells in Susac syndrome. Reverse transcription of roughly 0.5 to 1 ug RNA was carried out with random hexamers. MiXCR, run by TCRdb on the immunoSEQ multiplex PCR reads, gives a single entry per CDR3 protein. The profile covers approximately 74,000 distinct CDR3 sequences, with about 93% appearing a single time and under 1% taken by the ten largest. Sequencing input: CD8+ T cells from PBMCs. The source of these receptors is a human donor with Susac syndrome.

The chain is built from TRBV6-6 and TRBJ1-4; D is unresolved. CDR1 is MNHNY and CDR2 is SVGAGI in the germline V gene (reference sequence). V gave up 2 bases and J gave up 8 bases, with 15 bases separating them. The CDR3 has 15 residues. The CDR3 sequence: CASSYLEGLIEKLFF. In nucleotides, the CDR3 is TGTGCCAGCAGTTACCTGGAAGGACTCATCGAAAAACTGTTTTTT.

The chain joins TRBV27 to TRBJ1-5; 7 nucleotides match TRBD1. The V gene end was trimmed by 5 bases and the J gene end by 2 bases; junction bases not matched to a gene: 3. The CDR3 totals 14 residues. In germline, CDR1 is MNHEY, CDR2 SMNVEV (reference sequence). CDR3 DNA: TGTGCCAGCAGTCTCACAGGGGGCAATCAGCCCCAGCATTTT. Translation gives CASSLTGGNQPQHF.

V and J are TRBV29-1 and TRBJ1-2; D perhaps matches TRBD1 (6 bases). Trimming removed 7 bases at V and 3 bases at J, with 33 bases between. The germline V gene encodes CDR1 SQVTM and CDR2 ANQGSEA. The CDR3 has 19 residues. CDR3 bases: TGCAGCGCCCGGAGAGGGTACAGCGTCCAAGGGGGATTGGACTATGGCTACACCTTC. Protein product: CSARRGYSVQGGLDYGYTF.

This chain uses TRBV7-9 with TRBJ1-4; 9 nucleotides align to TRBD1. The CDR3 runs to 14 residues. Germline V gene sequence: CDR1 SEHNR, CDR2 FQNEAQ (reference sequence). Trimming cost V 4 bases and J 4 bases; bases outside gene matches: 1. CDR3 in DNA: TGTGCCAGCAGCTCGACAGGGGGTAATGAAAAACTGTTTTTT. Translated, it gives CASSSTGGNEKLFF.

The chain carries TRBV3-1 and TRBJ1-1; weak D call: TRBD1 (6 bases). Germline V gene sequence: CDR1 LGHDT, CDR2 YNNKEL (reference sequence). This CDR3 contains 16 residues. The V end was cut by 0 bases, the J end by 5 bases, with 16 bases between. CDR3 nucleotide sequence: TGTGCCAGCAGCCAAGATTGGCCGGGGGCGAAAACTGAAGCTTTCTTT. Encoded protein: CASSQDWPGAKTEAFF.

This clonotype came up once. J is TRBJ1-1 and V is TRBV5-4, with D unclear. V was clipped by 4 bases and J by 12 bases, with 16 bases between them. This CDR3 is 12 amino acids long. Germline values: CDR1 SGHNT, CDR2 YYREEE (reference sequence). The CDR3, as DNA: TGTGCCAGCAGCCGCTCTGAAGGGCGACCTTTCTTT. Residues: CASSRSEGRPFF. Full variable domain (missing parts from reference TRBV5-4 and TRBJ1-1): ETGVTQSPTHLIKTRGQQVTLRCSSQSGHNTVSWYQQALGQGPQFIFQYYREEENGRGNFPPRFSGLQFPNYSSELNVNALELDDSALYLCASSRSEGRPFFGQGTRLTVV.

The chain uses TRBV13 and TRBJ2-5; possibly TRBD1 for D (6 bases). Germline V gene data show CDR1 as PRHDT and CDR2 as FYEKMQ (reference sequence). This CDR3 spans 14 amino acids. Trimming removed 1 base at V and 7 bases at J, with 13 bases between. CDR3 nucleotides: TGTGCCAGCAGCTTAGCAGGGGTAGAAAGGACCCAGTACTTC. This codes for CASSLAGVERTQYF.

The chain's CDR3 is CASSPERGDEQFF. The CDR3 DNA sequence: TGTGCCAGCAGCCCCGAGCGGGGGGATGAGCAGTTCTTC. The chain uses TRBV11-2 and TRBJ2-1, with 9 bases aligning to TRBD2. The J segment lost 8 bases and the V segment lost 5 bases, leaving 4 bases of the junction unmatched. The CDR3 loop spans 13 amino acids. CDR1 and CDR2 (germline): SGHAT, FQNNGV.

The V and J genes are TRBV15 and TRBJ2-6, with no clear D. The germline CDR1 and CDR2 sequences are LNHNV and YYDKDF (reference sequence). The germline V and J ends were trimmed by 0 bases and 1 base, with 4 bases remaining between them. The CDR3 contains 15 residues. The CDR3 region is CATSRETSGANVLTF. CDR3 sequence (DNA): TGTGCCACCAGCAGAGAGACTTCTGGGGCCAACGTCCTGACTTTC.

CDR3 region: CASSQGSEGTDTQYF. CDR3 sequence (DNA): TGTGCCAGCAGCCAAGGTTCGGAGGGCACAGATACGCAGTATTTT. The chain couples TRBV4-2 to TRBJ2-3; possible D gene TRBD2, 5 bases. Deletions cut 1 base from V and 1 base from J, with 9 bases between. CDR1 is LGHNA and CDR2 is YNFKEQ in the germline V gene. The CDR3 length is 15 residues.

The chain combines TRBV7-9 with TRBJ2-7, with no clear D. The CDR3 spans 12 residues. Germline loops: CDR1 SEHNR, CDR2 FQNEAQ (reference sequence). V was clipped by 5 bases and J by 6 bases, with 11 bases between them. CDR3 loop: CASSHGPGEQYF. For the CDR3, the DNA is TGTGCCAGCAGCCACGGACCGGGCGAGCAGTACTTC.

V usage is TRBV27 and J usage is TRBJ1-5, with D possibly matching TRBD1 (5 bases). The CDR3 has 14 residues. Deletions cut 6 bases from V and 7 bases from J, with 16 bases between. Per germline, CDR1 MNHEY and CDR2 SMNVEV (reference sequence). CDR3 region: CASRPARGGQPQHF. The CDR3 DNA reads TGTGCCAGCAGGCCCGCAAGGGGAGGACAGCCCCAGCATTTT.

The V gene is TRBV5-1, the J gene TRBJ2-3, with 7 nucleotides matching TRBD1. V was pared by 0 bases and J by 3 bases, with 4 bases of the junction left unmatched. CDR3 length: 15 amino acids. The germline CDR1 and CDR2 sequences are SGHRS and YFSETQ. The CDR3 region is CASSLEQGSTDTQYF. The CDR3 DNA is TGCGCCAGCAGCTTGGAACAGGGGTCTACAGATACGCAGTATTTT.

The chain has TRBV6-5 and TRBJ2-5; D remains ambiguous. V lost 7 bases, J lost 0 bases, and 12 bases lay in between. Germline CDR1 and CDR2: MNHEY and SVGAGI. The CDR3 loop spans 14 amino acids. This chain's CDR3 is CASTPTPYQETQYF. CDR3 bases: TGTGCCAGCACCCCGACACCTTACCAAGAGACCCAGTACTTC.

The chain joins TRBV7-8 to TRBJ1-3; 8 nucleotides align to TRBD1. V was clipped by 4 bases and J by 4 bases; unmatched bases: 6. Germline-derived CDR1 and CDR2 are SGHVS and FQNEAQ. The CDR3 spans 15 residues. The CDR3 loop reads CASSSWTGLGNTIYF. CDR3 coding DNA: TGTGCCAGCAGCTCCTGGACAGGGCTCGGAAACACCATATATTTT.

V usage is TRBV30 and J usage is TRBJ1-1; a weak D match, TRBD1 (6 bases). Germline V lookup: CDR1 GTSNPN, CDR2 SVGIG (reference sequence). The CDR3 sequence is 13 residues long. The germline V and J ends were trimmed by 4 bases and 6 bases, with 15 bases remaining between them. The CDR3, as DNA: TGTGCCTGGAACCCAGGGGATTGGGCTGAAGCTTTCTTT. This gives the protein CAWNPGDWAEAFF.

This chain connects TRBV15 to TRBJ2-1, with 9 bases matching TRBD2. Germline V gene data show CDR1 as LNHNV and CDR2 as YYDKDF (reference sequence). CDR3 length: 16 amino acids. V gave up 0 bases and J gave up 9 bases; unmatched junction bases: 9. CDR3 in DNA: TGTGCCACCAGCAGAGATCGCGCGGGAGGGTTTAGTGAGCAGTTCTTC. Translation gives CATSRDRAGGFSEQFF.

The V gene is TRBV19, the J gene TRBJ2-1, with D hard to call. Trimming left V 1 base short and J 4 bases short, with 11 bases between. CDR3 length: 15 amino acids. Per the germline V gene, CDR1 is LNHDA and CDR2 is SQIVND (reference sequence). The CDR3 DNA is TGTGCCAGTAGTATAGTTCTGCAGGTATACAATGAGCAGTTCTTC. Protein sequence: CASSIVLQVYNEQFF.